These 27 T cell receptor beta chains share one sample of origin, sequenced in a study of T cells in Graves' hyperthyroidism and ophthalmopathy. The CDR3 regions of TCR beta were amplified from RNA transcripts. In the first-round RT-PCR of the TCR CDR3, the HTBI primer set was used. TCRdb re-called the multiplex PCR reads with MiXCR, one entry per CDR3 protein. The data show about 760,000 distinct CDR3 sequences, about a third seen once. The material sequenced was blood. The receptors shown here come from a woman in her 40s with Graves' hyperthyroidism.

This rearrangement joins TRBV7-9 to TRBJ2-7, with a weak D call TRBD2 (5 bases). The CDR3 totals 13 residues. Trimming stripped 7 bases from V and 2 bases from J, with 12 bases between. CDR1 SEHNR and CDR2 FQNEAQ come from the germline V gene (reference sequence). The CDR3 DNA reads as TGTGCCAGCAATGAGGGCGCGCCCTACGAGCAGTACTTC. Translated: CASNEGAPYEQYF.

The V and J genes are TRBV12-3 or TRBV12-4 and TRBJ1-2; D gene ambiguous. The CDR3 extends over 11 amino acids. V dropped 8 bases and J dropped 10 bases, with 14 bases sitting between them. Here the CDR3 reads CASGSEASYTF. CDR3 sequence (DNA): TGTGCCAGCGGGTCCGAGGCTTCCTACACCTTC.

The chain uses TRBV12-3 or TRBV12-4 and TRBJ1-4, with 7 nucleotides matching TRBD1. J lost 0 bases, V lost 8 bases, and 6 bases had no gene match. The CDR3 is 15 amino acids. CDR3 sequence reads: CASGDRASTNEKLFF. As DNA, the CDR3 is TGTGCCAGCGGGGACAGAGCTTCAACTAATGAAAAACTGTTTTTT.

CDR3 nucleotide sequence: TGTGCCAGCAGCCAAACCGATATAGGTACGCAGTATTTT. Protein sequence: CASSQTDIGTQYF. The chain uses TRBV11-1 and TRBJ2-3, with D uncertain. Germline CDR1 reads SGHAT; CDR2 reads FQDESV (reference sequence). The CDR3 runs 13 residues. Trimming removed 5 bases from V and 8 bases from J, with 14 bases in between.

This sequence joins TRBV12-3 or TRBV12-4 and TRBJ1-1, with 8 bases that match TRBD1. With V trimmed by 2 bases and J by 10 bases, 3 bases remained unmatched. The CDR3 is 12 amino acids. The CDR3 bases are TGTGCCAGCAGTTTACAGGGGGCAGGAGCTTTCTTT. It encodes CASSLQGAGAFF.

The table lists this clonotype with many counts. The V gene is TRBV29-1, the J gene TRBJ2-7; D not resolved. The germline gives CDR1 SQVTM, CDR2 ANQGSEA. Trimming cost V 5 bases and J 3 bases, with 8 bases left between them. The CDR3 has 11 amino acids. This CDR3 is CSVSDFYEQYF. Here the CDR3 DNA reads TGCAGCGTTTCTGACTTCTACGAGCAGTACTTC.

This clonotype was recorded many times. The CDR3 nucleotides read TGTGCCAGCCGACCCGGCCTTAACTATGGCTACACCTTC. Residues: CASRPGLNYGYTF. The genes are TRBV19 and TRBJ1-2, with D unclear. The CDR3 length is 13 residues. V was shortened by 9 bases and J by 1 base, with 12 bases between the two germline ends. CDR1 is LNHDA, CDR2 SQIVND, per germline (reference sequence).

The chain couples TRBV7-9 to TRBJ2-2; tentative D call: TRBD2 (5 bases). The V end lost 4 bases, the J end lost 5 bases, and 8 bases lay between the germline ends. CDR3 size: 13 residues. Germline V gene data show CDR1 as SEHNR and CDR2 as FQNEAQ (reference sequence). The CDR3 DNA sequence: TGTGCCAGCAGCTCCCCGGGGACCGGGGAGCTGTTTTTT. It codes for CASSSPGTGELFF. Together with reference TRBV7-9 and TRBJ2-2, the CDR3 gives the full variable domain: DTGVSQNPRHKITKRGQNVTFRCDPISEHNRLYWYRQTLGQGPEFLTYFQNEAQLEKSRLLSDRFSAERPKGSFSTLEIQRTEQGDSAMYLCASSSPGTGELFFGEGSRLTVL.

This clonotype was picked up one time. This chain joins TRBV29-1 and TRBJ1-3, with D perhaps TRBD1 (5 bases). The CDR3 runs to 14 residues. Germline CDR1 reads SQVTM; CDR2 reads ANQGSEA. Trimming took off 4 bases at V and 8 bases at J, with 18 bases between the two ends. The chain's CDR3 is CSVVGDGYGYTIYF. In nucleotides, the CDR3 is TGCAGCGTTGTAGGGGACGGCTATGGCTACACCATATATTTT.

This clonotype was detected many times. Germline is not matched at one junction end, which may reflect a read error. The chain has TRBV2 and TRBJ1-4; D not certain. CDR1 is SNHLY and CDR2 is FYNNEI in the germline V gene. CDR3 size: 15 residues. The CDR3 nucleotides read TGTGCCAGCATTGAAGGGCGAGCAACTAATGAAAAACTGTTTTTT. This gives the protein CASIEGRATNEKLFF.

The chain joins TRBV5-6 to TRBJ1-2; tentatively, D is TRBD1 (6 bases). The germline V gene encodes CDR1 SGHDT and CDR2 YYEEEE. This CDR3 contains 17 residues. V was shortened by 4 bases and J by 8 bases, with 27 bases between the two germline ends. The CDR3 DNA sequence: TGTGCCAGCAGCCTAGCCGTCATCCGGACGGGAAGGGGGGGCTACACCTTC. Its protein is CASSLAVIRTGRGGYTF. The whole variable domain, filled in from reference TRBV5-6 and TRBJ1-2, reads DAGVTQSPTHLIKTRGQQVTLRCSPKSGHDTVSWYQQALGQGPQFIFQYYEEEERQRGNFPDRFSGHQFPNYSSELNVNALLLGDSALYLCASSLAVIRTGRGGYTFGSGTRLTVV.

This chain joins TRBV19 and TRBJ1-2, with D possibly matching TRBD1 (6 bases). Germline-derived CDR1 and CDR2 are LNHDA and SQIVND (reference sequence). V lost 4 bases, J lost 7 bases, and 13 bases lay in between. This CDR3 contains 13 residues. Written as DNA, the CDR3 is TGTGCCAGTAGTACCAGGGACATCGTTGGCTACACCTTC. This gives the protein CASSTRDIVGYTF.

V gene TRBV19 combines with J gene TRBJ2-7; 9 bases line up with TRBD1. Germline assignment: CDR1 LNHDA and CDR2 SQIVND (reference sequence). The CDR3 sequence is 15 residues long. The V and J ends lost 11 bases and 5 bases, in that order; junction bases with no gene match: 16. The DNA for the CDR3 is TGTGCCGGTCGAAATTACCGGGACAGGGCAAACGAGCAGTACTTC. The encoded protein is CAGRNYRDRANEQYF.

The chain joins TRBV19 to TRBJ1-1, with D perhaps matching TRBD1 (6 bases). Trimming pared 9 bases from V and 1 base from J, leaving 21 bases between. This CDR3 comprises 16 residues. Per germline, CDR1 LNHDA and CDR2 SQIVND (reference sequence). The CDR3 loop reads CASSLGPGGENTEAFF. The CDR3 nucleotides read TGTGCCAGCAGTTTAGGCCCCGGGGGCGAGAACACTGAAGCTTTCTTT.

The gene calls are TRBV7-9 and TRBJ1-1, with 10 bases lining up with TRBD1. Germline V gene data show CDR1 as SEHNR and CDR2 as FQNEAQ (reference sequence). There are 16 residues in the CDR3. J was trimmed by 3 bases and V by 5 bases; bases with no gene match: 9. For the CDR3, the DNA is TGTGCCAGCAGCGGCCCCGGGACAGGGGTTTACACTGAAGCTTTCTTT. It encodes CASSGPGTGVYTEAFF. Full variable domain (rest looked up from reference TRBV7-9 and TRBJ1-1): DTGVSQNPRHKITKRGQNVTFRCDPISEHNRLYWYRQTLGQGPEFLTYFQNEAQLEKSRLLSDRFSAERPKGSFSTLEIQRTEQGDSAMYLCASSGPGTGVYTEAFFGQGTRLTVV.

The chain joins TRBV5-1 to TRBJ1-2; D may be TRBD1 (5 bases). The germline V gene encodes CDR1 SGHRS and CDR2 YFSETQ. Trimming removed 3 bases from V and 2 bases from J, with 11 bases in between. This CDR3 is built from 14 residues. The CDR3 loop is CASSSGPNNYGYTF. CDR3 in DNA: TGCGCCAGCAGCTCGGGACCCAACAACTATGGCTACACCTTC.

The chain links TRBV5-8 to TRBJ1-1, with a weak D call TRBD1 (5 bases). Germline V gene sequence: CDR1 SGHTS, CDR2 YDEGEE. Trimming took 4 bases from V and 4 from J, leaving 11 bases between them. CDR3 size: 13 residues. CDR3 in amino acids: CASSEGYGTEAFF. CDR3 DNA sequence: TGTGCCAGCAGCGAGGGGTACGGCACTGAAGCTTTCTTT.

This clonotype was detected only a few times. This chain joins TRBV25-1 and TRBJ2-7; D not resolved. There are 13 residues in the CDR3. CDR1 and CDR2 from the germline V gene are MGHDK and SYGVNS. With 3 bases removed from V and 0 bases from J, the gap between germline ends came to 6 bases. The chain's CDR3 is CASSENLSYEQYF. The DNA of the CDR3 is TGTGCCAGCAGTGAGAACCTCTCCTACGAGCAGTACTTC.

The chain has TRBV9 and TRBJ1-1; maybe TRBD1 (6 bases). The CDR3 length is 16 residues. V lost 3 bases and J 0 bases, leaving 15 bases between the germline ends. Germline assignment: CDR1 SGDLS and CDR2 YYNGEE. DNA for the CDR3: TGTGCCAGCAGCGCGGGGGGCAGTATGTTGAACACTGAAGCTTTCTTT. Its protein is CASSAGGSMLNTEAFF.

This clonotype was seen at least ten times. The chain is built from TRBV11-1 and TRBJ2-5; D might be TRBD1 or TRBD2, each matching 5 bases. The V gene's germline CDR1 is SGHAT and CDR2 FQDESV (reference sequence). V lost 4 bases to trimming and J lost 4 bases, with 16 bases between them. There are 15 residues in the CDR3. The CDR3 DNA reads TGTGCCAGCAGCTCCCGTTCGACGGGGCGAGAGACCCAGTACTTC. It is translated as CASSSRSTGRETQYF. Full variable domain (remainder filled in from reference TRBV11-1 and TRBJ2-5): EAEVAQSPRYKITEKSQAVAFWCDPISGHATLYWYRQILGQGPELLVQFQDESVVDDSQLPKDRFSAERLKGVDSTLKIQPAELGDSAMYLCASSSRSTGRETQYFGPGTRLLVL.

This clonotype showed up many times. The chain recombines TRBV7-2 with TRBJ1-2; D is undetermined. Trimming stripped 5 bases from V and 0 bases from J, with 16 bases between. This CDR3 region has 16 residues. Germline CDR1 reads SGHTA; CDR2 reads FQGNSA. In DNA, the CDR3 is TGTGCCAGCAGCCCGACGGAGGGCCCTACTAACTATGGCTACACCTTC. This translates into CASSPTEGPTNYGYTF.

The CDR3 DNA reads TGCGCCAGCAGCCAAGTGCTTCCCTCGACAGGCCTTACCTACGAGCAGTACTTC. Translated, it gives CASSQVLPSTGLTYEQYF. This chain joins TRBV4-1 and TRBJ2-7; the D gene is possibly TRBD1 (6 bases). V lost 1 base, J lost 2 bases, and 21 bases lay in between. The CDR3 totals 18 residues. CDR1 MGHRA and CDR2 YSYEKL come from the germline V gene.

This clonotype came up a few times. CDR3 protein: CASSYLRWGYGYTF. The CDR3 DNA is TGTGCCAGCAGTTACTTACGTTGGGGCTATGGCTACACCTTC. The chain combines TRBV6-6 with TRBJ1-2; D not certain. Per germline, CDR1 MNHNY and CDR2 SVGAGI (reference sequence). Trimming removed 1 base at V and 4 bases at J, with 10 bases between. CDR3 length equals 14 residues.

V usage is TRBV29-1 and J usage is TRBJ1-2; TRBD1 matches at 7 bases. The CDR3 is 11 amino acids. Germline CDR1 reads SQVTM; CDR2 reads ANQGSEA. Losses at the gene ends were 8 bases for V and 5 bases for J; bases not matched to a gene: 5. The CDR3 DNA sequence: TGCAGCTCAGGGGGGGCATATGGCTACACCTTC. Amino acid sequence: CSSGGAYGYTF. Supplemented by reference TRBV29-1 and TRBJ1-2, the full variable domain reads SAVISQKPSRDICQRGTSLTIQCQVDSQVTMMFWYRQQPGQSLTLIATANQGSEATYESGFVIDKFPISRPNLTFSTLTVSNMSPEDSSIYLCSSGGAYGYTFGSGTRLTVV.

This clonotype appeared a single time. Relative to the germline gene, one junction end is altered; a read error may explain this. The genes are TRBV7-2 and TRBJ2-7; D gene ambiguous. The CDR3 has 14 amino acids. Germline V gives CDR1 SGHTA, CDR2 FQGNSA. The chain's CDR3 is CAGSSESPPYEQYF. The CDR3 DNA sequence: TGTGCCGGCAGCTCCGAGTCTCCTCCCTACGAGCAGTACTTC.

The sample holds many counts of this clonotype. J is TRBJ2-6 and V is TRBV5-6; D is ambiguous. CDR1 is SGHDT, CDR2 YYEEEE, per germline. Trimming stripped 0 bases from V and 2 bases from J, with 6 bases between. The CDR3 extends over 15 amino acids. CDR3 sequence reads: CASSLVEPGANVLTF. The CDR3 DNA sequence: TGTGCCAGCAGCTTGGTGGAACCTGGGGCCAACGTCCTGACTTTC. The full variable domain, its missing parts supplied by reference TRBV5-6 and TRBJ2-6, is DAGVTQSPTHLIKTRGQQVTLRCSPKSGHDTVSWYQQALGQGPQFIFQYYEEEERQRGNFPDRFSGHQFPNYSSELNVNALLLGDSALYLCASSLVEPGANVLTFGAGSRLTVL.

This clonotype was found many times. The V call is TRBV19, the J call TRBJ1-1; maybe TRBD1 (5 bases). Looked up from germline, CDR1 is LNHDA and CDR2 is SQIVND (reference sequence). V shed 3 bases and J shed 1 base, with 9 bases lying between them. The CDR3 totals 14 residues. DNA of the CDR3: TGTGCCAGTAGTATCCGGGGCGAGAACACTGAAGCTTTCTTT. The encoded protein is CASSIRGENTEAFF. Full variable domain (outside the CDR3, taken from reference TRBV19 and TRBJ1-1): DGGITQSPKYLFRKEGQNVTLSCEQNLNHDAMYWYRQDPGQGLRLIYYSQIVNDFQKGDIAEGYSVSREKKESFPLTVTSAQKNPTAFYLCASSIRGENTEAFFGQGTRLTVV.